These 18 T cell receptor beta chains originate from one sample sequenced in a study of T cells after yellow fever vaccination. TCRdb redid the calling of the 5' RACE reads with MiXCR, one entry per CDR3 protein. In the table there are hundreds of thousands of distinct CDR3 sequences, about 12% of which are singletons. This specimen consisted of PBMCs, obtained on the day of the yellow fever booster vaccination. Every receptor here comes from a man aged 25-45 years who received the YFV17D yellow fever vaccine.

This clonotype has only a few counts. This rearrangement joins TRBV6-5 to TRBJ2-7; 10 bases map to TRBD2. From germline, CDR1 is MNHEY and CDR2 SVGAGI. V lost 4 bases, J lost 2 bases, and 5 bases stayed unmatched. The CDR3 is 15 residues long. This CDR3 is CASSWKAGGPYEQYF. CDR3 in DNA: TGTGCCAGCAGTTGGAAAGCGGGAGGGCCCTACGAGCAGTACTTC.

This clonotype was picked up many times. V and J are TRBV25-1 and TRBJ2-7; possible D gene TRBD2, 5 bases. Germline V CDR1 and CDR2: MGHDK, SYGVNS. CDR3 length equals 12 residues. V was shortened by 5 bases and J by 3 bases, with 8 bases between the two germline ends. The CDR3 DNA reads TGTGCCAGCAGTACCGGGAACTACGAGCAGTACTTC. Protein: CASSTGNYEQYF.

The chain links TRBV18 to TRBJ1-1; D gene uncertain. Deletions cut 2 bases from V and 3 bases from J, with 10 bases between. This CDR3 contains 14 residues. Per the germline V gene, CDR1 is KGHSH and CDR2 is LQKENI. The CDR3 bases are TGTGCCAGCTCACCAACAAGGACTGACACTGAAGCTTTCTTT. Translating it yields CASSPTRTDTEAFF.

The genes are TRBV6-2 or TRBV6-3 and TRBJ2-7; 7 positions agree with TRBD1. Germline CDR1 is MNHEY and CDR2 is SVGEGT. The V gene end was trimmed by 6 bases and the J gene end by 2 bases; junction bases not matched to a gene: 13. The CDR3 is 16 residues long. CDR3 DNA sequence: TGTGCCAGCAGACCCAGGGGACAGAACTTGCCCTACGAGCAGTACTTC. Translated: CASRPRGQNLPYEQYF.

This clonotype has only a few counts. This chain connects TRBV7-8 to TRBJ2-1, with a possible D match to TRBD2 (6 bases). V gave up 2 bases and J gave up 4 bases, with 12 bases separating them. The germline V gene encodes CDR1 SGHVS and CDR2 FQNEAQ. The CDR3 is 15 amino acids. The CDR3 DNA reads TGTGCCAGCAGCTTAATGTTGGCGGGGTACAATGAGCAGTTCTTC. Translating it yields CASSLMLAGYNEQFF.

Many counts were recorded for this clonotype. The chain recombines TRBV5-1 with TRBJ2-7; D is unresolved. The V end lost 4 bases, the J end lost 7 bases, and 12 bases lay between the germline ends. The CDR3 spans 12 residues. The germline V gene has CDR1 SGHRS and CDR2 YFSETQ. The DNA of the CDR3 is TGCGCCAGCAGCCCAACGTGGGGTGAGCAGTACTTC. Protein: CASSPTWGEQYF.

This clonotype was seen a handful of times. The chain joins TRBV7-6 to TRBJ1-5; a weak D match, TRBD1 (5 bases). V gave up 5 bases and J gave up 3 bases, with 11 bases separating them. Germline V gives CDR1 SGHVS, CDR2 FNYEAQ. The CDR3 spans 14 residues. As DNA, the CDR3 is TGTGCCAGCAGCCCCGGGGGGATCAATCAGCCCCAGCATTTT. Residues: CASSPGGINQPQHF. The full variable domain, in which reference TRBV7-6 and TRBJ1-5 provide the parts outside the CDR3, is GAGVSQSPRYKVTKRGQDVALRCDPISGHVSLYWYRQALGQGPEFLTYFNYEAQQDKSGLPNDRFSAERPEGSISTLTIQRTEQRDSAMYRCASSPGGINQPQHFGDGTRLSIL.

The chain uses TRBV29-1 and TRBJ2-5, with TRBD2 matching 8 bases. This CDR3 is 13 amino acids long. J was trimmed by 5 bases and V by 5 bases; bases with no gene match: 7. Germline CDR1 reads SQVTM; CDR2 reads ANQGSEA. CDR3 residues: CSVNLAGRETQYF. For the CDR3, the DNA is TGCAGCGTTAACCTAGCGGGTCGCGAGACCCAGTACTTC.

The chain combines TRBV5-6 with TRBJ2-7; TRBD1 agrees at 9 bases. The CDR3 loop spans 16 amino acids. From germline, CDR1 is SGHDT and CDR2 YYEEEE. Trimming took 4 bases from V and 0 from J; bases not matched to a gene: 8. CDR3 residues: CASSPQGALLSYEQYF. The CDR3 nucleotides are TGTGCCAGCAGCCCACAGGGGGCTTTACTCTCCTACGAGCAGTACTTC.

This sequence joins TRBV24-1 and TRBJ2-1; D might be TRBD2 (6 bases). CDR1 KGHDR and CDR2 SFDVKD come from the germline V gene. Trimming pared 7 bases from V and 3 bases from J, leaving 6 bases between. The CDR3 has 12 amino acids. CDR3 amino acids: CATSGSYNEQFF. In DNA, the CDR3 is TGTGCCACCAGCGGGAGCTACAATGAGCAGTTCTTC.

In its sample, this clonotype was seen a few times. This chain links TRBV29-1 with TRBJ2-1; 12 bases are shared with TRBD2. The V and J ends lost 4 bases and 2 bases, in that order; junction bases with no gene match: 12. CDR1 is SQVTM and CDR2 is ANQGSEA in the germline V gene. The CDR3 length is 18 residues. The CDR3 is CSVGAASGRAVAYNEQFF. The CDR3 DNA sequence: TGCAGCGTTGGGGCTGCTAGCGGGAGGGCCGTGGCCTACAATGAGCAGTTCTTC.

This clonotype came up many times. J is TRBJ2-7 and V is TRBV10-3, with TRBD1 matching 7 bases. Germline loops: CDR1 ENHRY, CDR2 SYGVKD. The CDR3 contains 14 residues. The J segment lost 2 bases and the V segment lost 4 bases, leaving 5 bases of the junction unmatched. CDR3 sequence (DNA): TGTGCCATCAGTGTGTTGCAGGGGGCCTACGAGCAGTACTTC. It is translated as CAISVLQGAYEQYF.

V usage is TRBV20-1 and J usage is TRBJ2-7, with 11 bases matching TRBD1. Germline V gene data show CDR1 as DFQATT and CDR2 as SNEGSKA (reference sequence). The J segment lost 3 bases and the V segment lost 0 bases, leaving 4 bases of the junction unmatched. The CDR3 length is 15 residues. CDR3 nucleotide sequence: TGCAGTGCTAGAGATCGGACAGGGGGCGGCTACGAGCAGTACTTC. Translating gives CSARDRTGGGYEQYF.

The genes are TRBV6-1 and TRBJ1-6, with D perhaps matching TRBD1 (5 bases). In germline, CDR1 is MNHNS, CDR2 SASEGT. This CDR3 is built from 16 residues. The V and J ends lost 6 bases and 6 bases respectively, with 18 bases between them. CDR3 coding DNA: TGTGCCAGCAGCCTAGGGGCCCTAGGTCCTAATTCACCCCTCCACTTT. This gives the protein CASSLGALGPNSPLHF.

CDR3 residues: CASSFAGTGDYEQYF. The CDR3, as DNA: TGTGCCAGCAGCTTCGCCGGGACAGGGGACTACGAGCAGTACTTC. This chain links TRBV7-2 with TRBJ2-7; 10 bases are a match to TRBD1. Germline V gene lookup returns CDR1 SGHTA and CDR2 FQGNSA. Germline trimming cut 3 bases from V and 3 bases from J; bases unmatched to any gene: 5. The CDR3 has 15 amino acids.

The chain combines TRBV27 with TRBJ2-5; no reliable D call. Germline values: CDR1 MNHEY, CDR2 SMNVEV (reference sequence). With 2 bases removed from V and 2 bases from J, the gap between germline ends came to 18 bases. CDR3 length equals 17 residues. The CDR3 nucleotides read TGTGCCAGCAGTTTAAGGAAGAGTAGCCTGGCTCAAGAGACCCAGTACTTC. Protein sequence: CASSLRKSSLAQETQYF.

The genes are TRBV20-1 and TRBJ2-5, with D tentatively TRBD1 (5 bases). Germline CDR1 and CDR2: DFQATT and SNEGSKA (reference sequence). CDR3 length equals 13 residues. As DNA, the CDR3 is TGCAGCCCAGGGTCAGTTCTCGCGGAGACCCAGTACTTC. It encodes CSPGSVLAETQYF.

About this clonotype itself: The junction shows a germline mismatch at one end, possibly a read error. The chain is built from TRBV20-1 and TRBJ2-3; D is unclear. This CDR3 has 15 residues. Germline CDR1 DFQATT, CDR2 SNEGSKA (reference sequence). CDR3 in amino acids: CSARWALELTDKQYF. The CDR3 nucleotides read TGCAGTGCCAGGTGGGCGCTAGAACTCACAGATAAGCAGTATTTT.